This record concerns one T cell receptor (beta chain) sequence. In the original processing: Reference gene primer amplification gave nucleated cell count estimates. TCRdb's table, derived via immunoSEQ multiplex PCR, lists solely in-frame clones and lacks some. Clonal size and the V and J genes are those of that table, whereas D and trimming came from the DNA. Among hundreds of thousands of clones listed, 83% were seen once. Within 2 weeks before study entry, exposed participants met a COVID-19 case. J gave up 0 bases and V 3 bases, and 5 bases lay outside the gene matches. The CDR3 is 15 amino acids. Germline CDR1 and CDR2: SGHDT and YYEEEE. The data are from a study of blood T cell repertoires in COVID-19.

The receptor was derived from a woman aged 45-60 years who had been exposed to COVID-19. The chain has TRBV5-6 and TRBJ1-2, with 7 nucleotides matching TRBD1. Material for sequencing was PBMCs or T cells enriched from blood (not recorded which). CDR3 nucleotide sequence: TGTGCCAGCAGCTGGAGAGGACAGGCTAACTATGGCTACACCTTC. Protein product: CASSWRGQANYGYTF.